The 23 T cell receptor beta chains given below trace back to one sample, sequenced in a study of shared clonotypes between healthy human individuals. Assay used: immunoSEQ multiplex PCR; TCRdb lists only in-frame clones, some missing. The sample yields around 600,000 clones, nearly 98% seen once. Naive CD8 cells comprised CD45RO-negative, CCR7-positively selected cells, excluding terminally differentiated effector memory CD45RA+ cells. The sample was naive CD8+ T cells sorted from blood. The receptors were sampled from a man between 25 and 39 years old in good health.

V is TRBV6-6 and J is TRBJ2-5, with D possibly matching TRBD2 (5 bases). Germline-derived CDR1 and CDR2 are MNHNY and SVGAGI (reference sequence). Trimming left V 6 bases short and J 1 base short, with 9 bases between. This CDR3 comprises 13 residues. The CDR3 region is CASRASSQETQYF. CDR3 nucleotide sequence: TGTGCCAGCAGAGCTAGCTCCCAAGAGACCCAGTACTTC.

V gene TRBV5-4 combines with J gene TRBJ2-2; D may be TRBD1 or TRBD2 (5 bases each). The germline V and J ends were trimmed by 6 bases and 0 bases, with 12 bases remaining between them. Germline CDR1 reads SGHNT; CDR2 reads YYREEE (reference sequence). CDR3 length: 15 amino acids. CDR3 sequence (DNA): TGTGCCAGCACCACCCGGGACCCGAACACCGGGGAGCTGTTTTTT. This gives the protein CASTTRDPNTGELFF.

This clone was seen just once. This sequence joins TRBV12-5 and TRBJ1-2; unclear D gene. CDR3 length equals 13 residues. The germline CDR1 and CDR2 sequences are LGHNT and FRNRAP. V was pared by 6 bases and J by 2 bases, with 10 bases between. CDR3 sequence (DNA): TGTGCTAGTGGCCTCGCCGAGAACTATGGCTACACCTTC. It specifies CASGLAENYGYTF.

This chain uses TRBV5-6 with TRBJ2-7, with 12 bases identical to TRBD2. Germline V CDR1 and CDR2: SGHDT, YYEEEE. The CDR3 has 15 amino acids. V lost 1 base to trimming and J lost 4 bases; unmatched junction nucleotides: 3. DNA for the CDR3: TGTGCCAGCAGCTTGATGCTAGCGGGAGGGTACGAGCAGTACTTC. The encoded protein is CASSLMLAGGYEQYF. The variable domain in full, completed from reference TRBV5-6 and TRBJ2-7, reads DAGVTQSPTHLIKTRGQQVTLRCSPKSGHDTVSWYQQALGQGPQFIFQYYEEEERQRGNFPDRFSGHQFPNYSSELNVNALLLGDSALYLCASSLMLAGGYEQYFGPGTRLTVT.

The V gene is TRBV6-1, the J gene TRBJ2-3; D ambiguous. The CDR3 covers 16 residues. V was cut by 4 bases and J by 2 bases, with 16 bases left in between. Germline CDR1 is MNHNS and CDR2 is SASEGT. The CDR3 loop reads CASSVWMVSATDTQYF. CDR3 nucleotides: TGTGCCAGCAGTGTTTGGATGGTCAGCGCCACAGATACGCAGTATTTT.

The chain links TRBV29-1 to TRBJ2-1; possible D gene TRBD1, 6 bases. Deletions cut 6 bases from V and 4 bases from J, with 16 bases between. The germline gives CDR1 SQVTM, CDR2 ANQGSEA. The CDR3 length is 14 residues. The CDR3 DNA follows: TGCAGCGTGGGACGGGACAACTCGTACAATGAGCAGTTCTTC. It codes for CSVGRDNSYNEQFF.

V and J are TRBV29-1 and TRBJ2-1, with TRBD1 identical over 10 bases. This CDR3 comprises 14 residues. V shed 6 bases and J 5 bases; nucleotides not matched to a gene: 7. CDR1 is SQVTM and CDR2 is ANQGSEA in the germline V gene. This chain's CDR3 is CSVAGQGGNNEQFF. CDR3 DNA: TGCAGCGTCGCAGGACAGGGGGGGAACAATGAGCAGTTCTTC.

The chain combines TRBV7-8 with TRBJ2-7; no reliable D call. The CDR3 loop spans 13 amino acids. In germline, CDR1 is SGHVS, CDR2 FQNEAQ. V lost 1 base, J lost 2 bases, and 6 bases lay in between. CDR3 region: CASSLGSTYEQYF. Written as DNA, the CDR3 is TGTGCCAGCAGCTTAGGGTCCACCTACGAGCAGTACTTC.

V and J are TRBV29-1 and TRBJ2-1; no firm D call. The CDR3 has 12 amino acids. Trimming stripped 3 bases from V and 7 bases from J, with 10 bases between. Germline lookup yields CDR1 SQVTM and CDR2 ANQGSEA. CDR3 nucleotides: TGCAGCGTTGAGACCAGCAGTAATGAGCAGTTCTTC. This gives the protein CSVETSSNEQFF.

The rearrangement links TRBV5-6 to TRBJ2-7, with 7 bases matching TRBD2. Trimming took 4 bases from V and 3 from J; bases not matched to a gene: 7. CDR3 size: 14 residues. Per germline, CDR1 SGHDT and CDR2 YYEEEE. The CDR3 sequence is CASSPGGPYYEQYF. The CDR3 DNA is TGTGCCAGCAGCCCGGGGGGTCCCTACTACGAGCAGTACTTC.

The chain couples TRBV29-1 to TRBJ1-3; the D is unclear. CDR1 is SQVTM, CDR2 ANQGSEA, per germline. The V and J ends lost 6 bases and 0 bases respectively, with 15 bases between them. CDR3 length: 15 amino acids. DNA of the CDR3: TGCAGCGTCCGCCCAGCAGATTCCTCTGGAAACACCATATATTTT. Translating it yields CSVRPADSSGNTIYF.

The chain combines TRBV30 with TRBJ2-1; no definite D call. The germline gives CDR1 GTSNPN, CDR2 SVGIG (reference sequence). The CDR3 is 10 amino acids. V was pared by 2 bases and J by 6 bases, with 2 bases between. CDR3 sequence reads: CAWSRNEQFF. The CDR3 DNA is TGTGCCTGGAGTCGCAATGAGCAGTTCTTC. The full variable domain, with the rest looked up from reference TRBV30 and TRBJ2-1, is SQTIHQWPATLVQPVGSPLSLECTVEGTSNPNLYWYRQAAGRGLQLLFYSVGIGQISSEVPQNLSASRPQDRQFILSSKKLLLSDSGFYLCAWSRNEQFFGPGTRLTVL.

The chain carries TRBV7-9 and TRBJ2-7, with TRBD1 as a possible D gene (6 bases). The length of the CDR3 is 13 residues. V lost 6 bases to trimming and J lost 9 bases, with 18 bases between them. The V gene's germline CDR1 is SEHNR and CDR2 FQNEAQ (reference sequence). The CDR3 DNA reads as TGTGCCAGCAGTCCAGGGGCGGCCCCCGGGCAGTACTTC. The encoded protein is CASSPGAAPGQYF.

Of note for this clone: Other DNA sequences in the same sample also yield this CDR3. The V call is TRBV7-9, the J call TRBJ2-7; no definite D call. The ends were cut back, 5 bases at V and 2 bases at J, with 7 bases in the middle. In germline, CDR1 is SEHNR, CDR2 FQNEAQ (reference sequence). The CDR3 spans 12 residues. The CDR3 bases are TGTGCCAGCAGCAGCCAGACCTACGAGCAGTACTTC. Its protein product is CASSSQTYEQYF. Combining the CDR3 with reference TRBV7-9 and TRBJ2-7 gives the whole variable domain DTGVSQNPRHKITKRGQNVTFRCDPISEHNRLYWYRQTLGQGPEFLTYFQNEAQLEKSRLLSDRFSAERPKGSFSTLEIQRTEQGDSAMYLCASSSQTYEQYFGPGTRLTVT.

The gene calls are TRBV23-1 and TRBJ2-4, with 9 bases fitting TRBD2. TRBV23-1 is annotated as an ORF whose role is uncertain. V lost 0 bases to trimming and J lost 1 base; unmatched junction nucleotides: 4. The CDR3 runs 17 residues. As DNA, the CDR3 is TGCGCCAGCAGTCAATCGCGGGGGGGCGCCGCCAAAAACATTCAGTACTTC. Protein sequence: CASSQSRGGAAKNIQYF.

The rearrangement links TRBV29-1 to TRBJ2-7; the D is unclear. V dropped 6 bases and J dropped 3 bases, with 15 bases sitting between them. CDR3 length equals 13 residues. Germline loops: CDR1 SQVTM, CDR2 ANQGSEA. As DNA, the CDR3 is TGCAGCGTAGCAGTCGAACATATCTACGAGCAGTACTTC. It translates to CSVAVEHIYEQYF.

The rearrangement joins TRBV5-6 to TRBJ2-1, with a weak D call TRBD2 (6 bases). Germline CDR1 SGHDT, CDR2 YYEEEE. Trimming pared 0 bases from V and 10 bases from J, leaving 8 bases between. The CDR3 runs 12 residues. DNA of the CDR3: TGTGCCAGCAGCTTGGGGAGGGCAGAGCAGTTCTTC. It translates to CASSLGRAEQFF. Complete variable domain (other parts from reference TRBV5-6 and TRBJ2-1): DAGVTQSPTHLIKTRGQQVTLRCSPKSGHDTVSWYQQALGQGPQFIFQYYEEEERQRGNFPDRFSGHQFPNYSSELNVNALLLGDSALYLCASSLGRAEQFFGPGTRLTVL.

This chain joins TRBV6-6 and TRBJ2-2; the D is unclear. V gave up 5 bases and J gave up 5 bases, with 3 bases separating them. The CDR3 consists of 11 residues. Germline lookup yields CDR1 MNHNY and CDR2 SVGAGI (reference sequence). In DNA, the CDR3 is TGTGCCAGCAGTAAAACCGGGGAGCTGTTTTTT. It codes for CASSKTGELFF.

The V call is TRBV5-1, the J call TRBJ2-5, with D possibly matching TRBD1 (12 bases). The CDR3 is made up of 18 amino acids. Germline lookup yields CDR1 SGHRS and CDR2 YFSETQ. Between the trimmed V and J ends, which lost 3 bases and 5 bases, there was a span of 26 bases. The chain's CDR3 is CASSSRDRGLAGGETQYF. In DNA form, the CDR3 reads TGCGCCAGCAGCTCCCGGGACAGGGGGCTAGCGGGAGGTGAGACCCAGTACTTC.

This chain joins TRBV1 and TRBJ2-7; the tabulated D call, TRBD2, remains unverified against the DNA. TRBV1 constitutes a pseudogene. CDR3 size: 17 residues. CDR3 bases: TGCACCAGCAGTGAGGAAAGAAGGTCAGAGCGGACTCCCGAGCAGTACTTC. The encoded protein is CTSSEERRSERTPEQYF.

The chain is built from TRBV5-1 and TRBJ2-1; D is perhaps TRBD2 (5 bases). Between the trimmed V and J ends, which lost 4 bases and 8 bases, there was a span of 16 bases. The length of the CDR3 is 14 residues. Germline V gene data show CDR1 as SGHRS and CDR2 as YFSETQ. The CDR3 reads CASSHTTSLDEQFF. The CDR3 DNA reads TGCGCCAGCAGCCACACAACTAGTCTCGATGAGCAGTTCTTC.

The count of this clone is one. V and J are TRBV6-5 and TRBJ1-5; unclear D gene. The CDR3 loop spans 14 amino acids. Germline V gene sequence: CDR1 MNHEY, CDR2 SVGAGI. V lost 2 bases to trimming and J lost 3 bases, with 8 bases between them. CDR3 sequence: CASSYGGYNQPQHF. The CDR3 DNA reads as TGTGCCAGCAGTTACGGCGGGTACAATCAGCCCCAGCATTTT.

V usage is TRBV5-1 and J usage is TRBJ1-4; perhaps TRBD1 as D (5 bases). Germline CDR1 and CDR2: SGHRS and YFSETQ. The CDR3 totals 15 residues. Trimming cost V 0 bases and J 4 bases, with 10 bases left between them. Written as DNA, the CDR3 is TGCGCCAGCAGCTTGGAGGGGAACCTTAATGAAAAACTGTTTTTT. Translation gives CASSLEGNLNEKLFF.